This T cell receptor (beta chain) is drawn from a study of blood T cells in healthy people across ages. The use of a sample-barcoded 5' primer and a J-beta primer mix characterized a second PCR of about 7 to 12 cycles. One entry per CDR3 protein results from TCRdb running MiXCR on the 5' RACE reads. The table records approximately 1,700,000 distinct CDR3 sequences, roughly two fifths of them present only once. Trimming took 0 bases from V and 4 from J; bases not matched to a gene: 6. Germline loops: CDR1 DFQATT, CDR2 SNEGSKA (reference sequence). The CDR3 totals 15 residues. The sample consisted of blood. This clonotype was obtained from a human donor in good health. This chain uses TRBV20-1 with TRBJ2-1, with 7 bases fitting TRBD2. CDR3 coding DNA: TGCAGTGCTAGAGATTCGGCGGGGGTGTACAATGAGCAGTTCTTC. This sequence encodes CSARDSAGVYNEQFF.